The rows below give T cell receptor beta chains drawn from one sample of a study of T cell changes during pregnancy in multiple sclerosis. Using immunoSEQ multiplex PCR, the repertoire was profiled, and TCRdb retains in-frame clones only, with some absent. The data show about 40,000 clones, with approximately 94% seen just once and less than 2% held by the top ten. The sample in question was peripheral blood, obtained in the third trimester of pregnancy. The receptors shown here come from a female donor with multiple sclerosis, enrolled in a pregnancy study. Each CDR3 is given with its conserved first and last residue. A D gene is named only where the DNA matches it firmly. Clone size is given for some rows only: seen once, a few or many times, or a class if the clone is expanded.

v_gene	len	j_gene	d_gene	abundance	CDR3aa	CDR3nt
TRBV27	15	TRBJ1-2	NA	NA	CASSLSGRTNYGYTF	TGTGCCAGCAGTTTATCGGGCAGGACTAACTATGGCTACACCTTC
TRBV9	12	TRBJ1-4	NA	once	CASSFRGEKLFF	TGTGCCAGCAGCTTCAGGGGTGAAAAACTGTTTTTT
TRBV27	15	TRBJ2-1	TRBD2	NA	CASSLTLAGVSEQFF	TGTGCCAGCAGTTTAACACTAGCGGGAGTAAGTGAGCAGTTCTTC
TRBV4-1	14	TRBJ1-1	TRBD1	NA	CASRRKQGVTEAFF	TGCGCCAGCAGAAGGAAACAGGGGGTCACTGAAGCTTTCTTT
TRBV5-1	15	TRBJ2-2	TRBD1	NA	CASSRDSGSTGELFF	TGCGCCAGCAGCCGGGACAGTGGGAGCACCGGGGAGCTGTTTTTT
TRBV15	15	TRBJ1-2	TRBD1	NA	CATSAGQGDVNGYTF	TGTGCCACCAGCGCGGGACAGGGTGACGTGAATGGCTACACCTTC
TRBV18	13	TRBJ2-3	NA	NA	CASSPPVADTQYF	TGTGCCAGCTCACCCCCGGTCGCAGATACGCAGTATTTT
TRBV23-1	15	TRBJ2-7	TRBD1	NA	CASSHPDRGSYEQYF	TGCGCCAGCAGTCACCCGGACAGGGGTTCCTACGAGCAGTACTTC
TRBV15	14	TRBJ1-4	TRBD1	NA	CATSRAGTGVVLFF	TGTGCCACCAGCAGGGCCGGGACAGGGGTAGTGCTGTTTTTT
TRBV12-2	16	TRBJ2-1	NA	NA	CASRLRLGGSHNEQFF	TGTGCAAGTCGCCTTAGGTTGGGGGGGTCCCACAATGAGCAGTTCTTC
TRBV10-3	16	TRBJ2-1	TRBD1	NA	CAISEEGGDPYNEQFF	TGTGCCATCAGTGAGGAAGGGGGCGATCCCTACAATGAGCAGTTCTTC
TRBV4-3	16	TRBJ2-3	TRBD2	NA	CASSQELAGGPDTQYF	TGCGCCAGCAGCCAAGAACTAGCGGGGGGGCCAGATACGCAGTATTTT